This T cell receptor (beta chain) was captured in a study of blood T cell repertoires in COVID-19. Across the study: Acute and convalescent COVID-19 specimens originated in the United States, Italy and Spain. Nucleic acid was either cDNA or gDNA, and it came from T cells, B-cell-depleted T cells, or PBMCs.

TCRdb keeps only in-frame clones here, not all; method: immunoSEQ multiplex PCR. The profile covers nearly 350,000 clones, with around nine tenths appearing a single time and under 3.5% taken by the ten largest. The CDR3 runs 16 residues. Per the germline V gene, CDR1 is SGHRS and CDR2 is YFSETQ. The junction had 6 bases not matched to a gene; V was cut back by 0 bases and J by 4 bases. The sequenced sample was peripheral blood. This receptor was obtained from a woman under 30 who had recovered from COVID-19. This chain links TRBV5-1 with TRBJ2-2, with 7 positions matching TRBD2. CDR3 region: CASSLVAGVATGELFF. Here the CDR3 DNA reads TGCGCCAGCAGCTTGGTCGCGGGAGTGGCCACCGGGGAGCTGTTTTTT.